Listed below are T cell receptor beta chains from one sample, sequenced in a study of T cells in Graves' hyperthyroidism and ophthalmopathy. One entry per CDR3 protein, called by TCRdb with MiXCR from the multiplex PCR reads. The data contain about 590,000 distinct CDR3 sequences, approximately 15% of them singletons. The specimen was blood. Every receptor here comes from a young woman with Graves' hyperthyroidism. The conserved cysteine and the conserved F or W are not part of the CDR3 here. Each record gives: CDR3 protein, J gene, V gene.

CDR3aa: ASSPDPMLGAF
j_gene: TRBJ1-1
v_gene: TRBV6-1

CDR3aa: SARGTSDTQY
j_gene: TRBJ2-3
v_gene: TRBV20-1

CDR3aa: ASSEEVAGGGDTQY
j_gene: TRBJ2-3
v_gene: TRBV6-1

CDR3aa: ASSPGGTAYGYT
j_gene: TRBJ1-2
v_gene: TRBV14

CDR3aa: ASSSLIAYGYT
j_gene: TRBJ1-2
v_gene: TRBV7-3

CDR3aa: AWGTGGYEKLF
j_gene: TRBJ1-4
v_gene: TRBV30

CDR3aa: ASSAGDRVTYEQY
j_gene: TRBJ2-7
v_gene: TRBV9

CDR3aa: AWSDDSIRTEAF
j_gene: TRBJ1-1
v_gene: TRBV30

CDR3aa: ASSQDPSGGKFSDTQY
j_gene: TRBJ2-3
v_gene: TRBV4-1

CDR3aa: ASSFRTSGTSYEQY
j_gene: TRBJ2-7
v_gene: TRBV5-6

CDR3aa: ASKVLGRGSSYNEQF
j_gene: TRBJ2-1
v_gene: TRBV27

CDR3aa: ASSQTSGEKNEQY
j_gene: TRBJ2-7
v_gene: TRBV4-1

CDR3aa: ASSQDWGNEQF
j_gene: TRBJ2-1
v_gene: TRBV3-1

CDR3aa: SARSGTGRLYGYT
j_gene: TRBJ1-2
v_gene: TRBV20-1

CDR3aa: ASSRTGGETQY
j_gene: TRBJ2-5
v_gene: TRBV6-1

CDR3aa: ASSLIGVDTQY
j_gene: TRBJ2-3
v_gene: TRBV5-1

CDR3aa: ASSAGHGGYT
j_gene: TRBJ1-2
v_gene: TRBV11-2

CDR3aa: ASRLTGGLGNEQF
j_gene: TRBJ2-1
v_gene: TRBV11-2

CDR3aa: ASSLTGATQPQH
j_gene: TRBJ1-5
v_gene: TRBV6-1

CDR3aa: ASSQDGQGEADTQY
j_gene: TRBJ2-3
v_gene: TRBV4-2

CDR3aa: AGSSPTGLYGYT
j_gene: TRBJ1-2
v_gene: TRBV7-9

CDR3aa: ASSLASSGNSYEQY
j_gene: TRBJ2-7
v_gene: TRBV11-2

CDR3aa: ASSQITSGIYEQY
j_gene: TRBJ2-7
v_gene: TRBV4-1

CDR3aa: ASSQDGVASGGYEQY
j_gene: TRBJ2-7
v_gene: TRBV4-3

CDR3aa: ASSKETSGRSYEQY
j_gene: TRBJ2-7
v_gene: TRBV28

CDR3aa: AISETANYEQY
j_gene: TRBJ2-7
v_gene: TRBV10-3

CDR3aa: SAIAVGGAYEQY
j_gene: TRBJ2-7
v_gene: TRBV20-1

CDR3aa: SARVRGYNEQF
j_gene: TRBJ2-1
v_gene: TRBV20-1

CDR3aa: ASTETNTDTQY
j_gene: TRBJ2-3
v_gene: TRBV12-3/TRBV12-4

CDR3aa: ASSHIRGLAFNEQF
j_gene: TRBJ2-1
v_gene: TRBV14

CDR3aa: ASTLRGLGNQPQH
j_gene: TRBJ1-5
v_gene: TRBV19

CDR3aa: ASTPSRIKGSEGYT
j_gene: TRBJ1-2
v_gene: TRBV5-1